This T cell receptor beta chain was sequenced during a study of T cell responses to AZD1222 COVID-19 vaccine. Study-level findings and limits: Donors were mostly white British, more females; clonal diversity possibly underestimated. Close to half of spike-specific TCRs reportedly recognize unmutated variant regions. CD4 TCRs linked to vaccination spanned spike, dominating at 160-218 and 743-854.

With respect to this clone: Its antigen remains unidentified.

CDR1 is MNHEY and CDR2 is SVGAGI in the germline V gene. CDR3 length: 13 amino acids. V lost 6 bases to trimming and J lost 1 base, with 9 bases between them. The method was immunoSEQ multiplex PCR; TCRdb's version includes in-frame clones alone and lacks a portion of them. Of more than 70,000 clones in the sample, 80% to 95% were seen once. This rearrangement joins TRBV6-5 to TRBJ1-1, with D perhaps TRBD1 (6 bases). The clonotype originates from an adult who received the AZD1222 COVID-19 vaccine. Sequences were derived from peripheral blood, sampled 28 days after the second AZD1222 dose. CDR3 in DNA: TGTGCCAGCAGCCCACAGGGGAACACTGAAGCTTTCTTT. Its translation is CASSPQGNTEAFF.